Included here is one T cell receptor (beta chain) sequence, with context. Original processing methods: Reference gene primer amplification yielded estimated nucleated cell counts. This table comes from immunoSEQ multiplex PCR, and its TCRdb copy is limited to in-frame clones, with some not included. That table supplies the V and J calls and clone size; D and trimming were determined from the DNA. The profile shows some 250,000 clones, approximately 78% of them singletons. The data derive from a study of blood T cell repertoires in COVID-19. Turning to the study itself: Material from acute and convalescent COVID-19 was sourced from the United States, Italy and Spain. Sample material is recorded as cDNA or gDNA derived from T cells, B-cell-depleted T cells, or PBMCs.

V dropped 3 bases and J dropped 4; count of bases not matched to a gene: 9. The length of the CDR3 is 19 residues. In germline, CDR1 is SGDLS, CDR2 YYNGEE. The sequence was obtained from a woman aged 55-69 years with active or convalescent COVID-19. Material: peripheral blood. This chain connects TRBV9 to TRBJ2-2; 16 nucleotides align to TRBD2. The CDR3 here is CASSAPGTSGGALTGELFF. CDR3 DNA sequence: TGTGCCAGCAGCGCCCCCGGGACTAGCGGGGGGGCGCTCACCGGGGAGCTGTTTTTT.